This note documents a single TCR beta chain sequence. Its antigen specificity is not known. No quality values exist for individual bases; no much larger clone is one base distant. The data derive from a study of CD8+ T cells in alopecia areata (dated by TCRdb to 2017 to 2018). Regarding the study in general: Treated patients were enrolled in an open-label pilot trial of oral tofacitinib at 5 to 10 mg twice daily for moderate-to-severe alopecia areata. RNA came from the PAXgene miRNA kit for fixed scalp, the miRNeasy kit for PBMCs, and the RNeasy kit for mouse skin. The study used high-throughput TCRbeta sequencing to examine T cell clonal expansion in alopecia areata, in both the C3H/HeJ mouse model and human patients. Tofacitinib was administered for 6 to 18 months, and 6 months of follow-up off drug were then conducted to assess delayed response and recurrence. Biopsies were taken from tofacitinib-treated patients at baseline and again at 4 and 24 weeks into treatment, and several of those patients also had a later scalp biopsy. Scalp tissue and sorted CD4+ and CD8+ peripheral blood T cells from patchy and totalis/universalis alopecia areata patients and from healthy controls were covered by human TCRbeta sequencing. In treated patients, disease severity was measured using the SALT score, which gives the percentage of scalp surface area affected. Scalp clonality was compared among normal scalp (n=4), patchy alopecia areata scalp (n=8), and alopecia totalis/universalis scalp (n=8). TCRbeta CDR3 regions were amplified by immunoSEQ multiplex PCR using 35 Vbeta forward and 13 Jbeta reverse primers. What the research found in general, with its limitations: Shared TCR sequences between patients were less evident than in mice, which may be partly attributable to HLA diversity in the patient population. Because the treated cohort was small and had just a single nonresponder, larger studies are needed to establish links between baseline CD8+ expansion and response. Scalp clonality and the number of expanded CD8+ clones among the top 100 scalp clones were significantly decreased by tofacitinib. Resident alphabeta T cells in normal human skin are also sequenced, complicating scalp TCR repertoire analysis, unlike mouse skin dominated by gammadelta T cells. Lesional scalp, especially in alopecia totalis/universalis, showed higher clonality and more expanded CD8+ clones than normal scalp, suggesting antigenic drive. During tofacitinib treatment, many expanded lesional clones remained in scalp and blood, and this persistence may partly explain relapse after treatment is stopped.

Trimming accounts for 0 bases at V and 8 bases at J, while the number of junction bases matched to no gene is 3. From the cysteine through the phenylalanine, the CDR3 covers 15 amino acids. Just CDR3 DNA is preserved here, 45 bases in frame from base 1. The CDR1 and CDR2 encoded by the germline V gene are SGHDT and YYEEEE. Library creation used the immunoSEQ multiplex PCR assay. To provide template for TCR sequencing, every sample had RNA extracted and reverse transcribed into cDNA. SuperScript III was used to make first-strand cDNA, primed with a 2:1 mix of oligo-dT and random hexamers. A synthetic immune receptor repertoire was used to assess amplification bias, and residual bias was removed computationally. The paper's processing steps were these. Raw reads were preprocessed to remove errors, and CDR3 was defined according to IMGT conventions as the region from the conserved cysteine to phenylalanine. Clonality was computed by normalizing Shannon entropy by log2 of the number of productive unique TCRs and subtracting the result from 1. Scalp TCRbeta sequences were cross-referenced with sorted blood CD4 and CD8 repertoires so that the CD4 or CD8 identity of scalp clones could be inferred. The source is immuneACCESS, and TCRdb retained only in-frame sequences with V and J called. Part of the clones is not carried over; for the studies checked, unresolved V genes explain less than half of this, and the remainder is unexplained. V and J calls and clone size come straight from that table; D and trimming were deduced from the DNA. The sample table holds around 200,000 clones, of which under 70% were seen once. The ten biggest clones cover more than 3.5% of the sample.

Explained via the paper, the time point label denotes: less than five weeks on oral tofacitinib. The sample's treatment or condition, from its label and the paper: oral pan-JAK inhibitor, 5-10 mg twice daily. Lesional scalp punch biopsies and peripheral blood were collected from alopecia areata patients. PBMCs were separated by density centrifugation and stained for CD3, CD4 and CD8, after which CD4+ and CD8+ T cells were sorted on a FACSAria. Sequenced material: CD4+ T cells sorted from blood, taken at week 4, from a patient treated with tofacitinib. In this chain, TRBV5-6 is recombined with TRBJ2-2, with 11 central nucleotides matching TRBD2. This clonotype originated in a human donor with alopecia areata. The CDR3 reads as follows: CASSLGLAGPGELFF. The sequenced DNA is TGTGCCAGCAGCTTGGGACTAGCGGGGCCAGGGGAGCTGTTTTTT.